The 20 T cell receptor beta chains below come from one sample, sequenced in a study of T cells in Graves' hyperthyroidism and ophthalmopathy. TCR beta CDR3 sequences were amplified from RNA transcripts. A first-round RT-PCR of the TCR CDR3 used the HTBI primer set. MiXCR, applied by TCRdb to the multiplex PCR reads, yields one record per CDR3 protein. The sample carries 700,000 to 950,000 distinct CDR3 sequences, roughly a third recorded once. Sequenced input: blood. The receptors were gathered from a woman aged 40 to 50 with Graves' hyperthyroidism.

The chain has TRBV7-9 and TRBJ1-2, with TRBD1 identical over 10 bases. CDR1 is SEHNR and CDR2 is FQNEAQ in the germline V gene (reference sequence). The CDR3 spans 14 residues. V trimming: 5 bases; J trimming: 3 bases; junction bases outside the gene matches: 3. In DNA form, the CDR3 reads TGTGCCAGCAGCCAAGACAGGGGGCACTATGGCTACACCTTC. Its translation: CASSQDRGHYGYTF.

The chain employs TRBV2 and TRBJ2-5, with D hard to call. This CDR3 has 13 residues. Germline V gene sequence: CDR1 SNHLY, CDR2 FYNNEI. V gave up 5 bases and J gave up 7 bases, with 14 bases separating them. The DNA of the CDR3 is TGTGCCAGCAGTTACTCGGTAAGAGCGACCCAGTACTTC. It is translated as CASSYSVRATQYF.

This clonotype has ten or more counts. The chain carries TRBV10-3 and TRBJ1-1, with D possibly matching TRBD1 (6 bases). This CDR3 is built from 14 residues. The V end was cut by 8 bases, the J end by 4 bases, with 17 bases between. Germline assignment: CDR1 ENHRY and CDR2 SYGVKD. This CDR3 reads CAIGTSDPSTEAFF. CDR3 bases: TGTGCCATCGGGACATCCGATCCGAGCACTGAAGCTTTCTTT.

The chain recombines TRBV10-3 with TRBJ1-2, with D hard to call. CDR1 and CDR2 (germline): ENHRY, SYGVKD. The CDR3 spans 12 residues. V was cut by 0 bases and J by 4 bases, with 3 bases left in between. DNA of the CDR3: TGTGCCATCAGTGAGTCCGTCTATGGCTACACCTTC. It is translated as CAISESVYGYTF.

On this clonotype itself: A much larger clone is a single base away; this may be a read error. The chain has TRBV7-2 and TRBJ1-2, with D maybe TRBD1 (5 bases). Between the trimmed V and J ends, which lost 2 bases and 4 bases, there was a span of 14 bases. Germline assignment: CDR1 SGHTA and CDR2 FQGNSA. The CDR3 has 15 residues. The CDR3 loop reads CASSLKGEIFYGYTF. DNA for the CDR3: TGTGCCAGCAGCTTAAAAGGGGAGATTTTCTATGGCTACACCTTC.

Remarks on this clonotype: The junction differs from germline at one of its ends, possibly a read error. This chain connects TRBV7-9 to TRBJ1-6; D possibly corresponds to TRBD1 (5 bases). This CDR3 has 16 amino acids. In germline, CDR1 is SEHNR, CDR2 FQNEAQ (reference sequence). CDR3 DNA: TGCGCCAGCAGCCCCCTCGGGGGGGTGCGAAATTCACCCCTCCACTTT. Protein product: CASSPLGGVRNSPLHF.

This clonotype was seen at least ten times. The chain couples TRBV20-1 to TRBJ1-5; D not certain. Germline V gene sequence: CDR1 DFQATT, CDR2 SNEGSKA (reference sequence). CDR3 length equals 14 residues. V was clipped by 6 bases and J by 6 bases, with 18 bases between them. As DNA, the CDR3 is TGCAGTGCCCAGCCAAGGGAAGCTGTTCAGCCCCAGCATTTT. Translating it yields CSAQPREAVQPQHF.

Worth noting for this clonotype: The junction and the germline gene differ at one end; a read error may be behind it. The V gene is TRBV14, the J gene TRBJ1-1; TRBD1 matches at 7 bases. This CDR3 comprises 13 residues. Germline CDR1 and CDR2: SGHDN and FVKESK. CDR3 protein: CAGSQGVNTEAFF. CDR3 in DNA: TGTGCCGGCAGCCAGGGGGTGAACACTGAAGCTTTCTTT.

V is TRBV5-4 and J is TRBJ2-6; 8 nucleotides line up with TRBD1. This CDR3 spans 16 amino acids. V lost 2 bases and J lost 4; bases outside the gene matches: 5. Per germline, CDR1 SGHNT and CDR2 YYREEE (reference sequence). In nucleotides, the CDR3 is TGTGCCAGCAGCTTCCCAGGGGGCGGGGGGGCCAACGTCCTGACTTTC. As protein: CASSFPGGGGANVLTF.

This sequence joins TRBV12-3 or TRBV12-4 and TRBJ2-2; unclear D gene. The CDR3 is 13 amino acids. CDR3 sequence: CASGPPNTGELFF. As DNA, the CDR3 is TGTGCTAGTGGTCCACCGAACACCGGGGAGCTGTTTTTT.

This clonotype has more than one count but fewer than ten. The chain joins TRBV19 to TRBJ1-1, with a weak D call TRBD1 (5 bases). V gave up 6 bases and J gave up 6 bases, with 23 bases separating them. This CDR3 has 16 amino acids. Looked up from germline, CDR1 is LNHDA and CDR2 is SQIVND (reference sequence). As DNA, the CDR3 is TGTGCCAGTAGCACCCCACTCATAGGGGTTTTGGCTGAAGCTTTCTTT. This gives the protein CASSTPLIGVLAEAFF. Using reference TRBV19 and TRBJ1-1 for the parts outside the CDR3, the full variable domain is DGGITQSPKYLFRKEGQNVTLSCEQNLNHDAMYWYRQDPGQGLRLIYYSQIVNDFQKGDIAEGYSVSREKKESFPLTVTSAQKNPTAFYLCASSTPLIGVLAEAFFGQGTRLTVV.

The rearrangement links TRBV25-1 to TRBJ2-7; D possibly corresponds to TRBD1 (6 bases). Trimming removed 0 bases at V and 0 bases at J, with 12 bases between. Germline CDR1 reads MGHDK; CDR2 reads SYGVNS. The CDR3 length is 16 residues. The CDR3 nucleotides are TGTGCCAGCAGTGAATATTTACAGGGCCCCTCCTACGAGCAGTACTTC. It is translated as CASSEYLQGPSYEQYF.

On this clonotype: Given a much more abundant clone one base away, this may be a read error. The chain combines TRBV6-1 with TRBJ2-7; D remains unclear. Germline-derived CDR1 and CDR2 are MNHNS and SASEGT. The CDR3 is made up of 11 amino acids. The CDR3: CASLASYGQYF. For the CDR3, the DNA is TGTGCCAGCCTCGCGTCCTACGGGCAGTACTTC.

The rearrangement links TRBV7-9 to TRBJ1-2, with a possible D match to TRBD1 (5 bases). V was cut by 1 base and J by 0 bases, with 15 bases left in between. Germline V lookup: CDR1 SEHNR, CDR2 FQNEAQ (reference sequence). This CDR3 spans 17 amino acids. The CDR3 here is CASSLGGSGATNYGYTF. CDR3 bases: TGTGCCAGCAGCTTAGGAGGCTCTGGGGCCACTAACTATGGCTACACCTTC.

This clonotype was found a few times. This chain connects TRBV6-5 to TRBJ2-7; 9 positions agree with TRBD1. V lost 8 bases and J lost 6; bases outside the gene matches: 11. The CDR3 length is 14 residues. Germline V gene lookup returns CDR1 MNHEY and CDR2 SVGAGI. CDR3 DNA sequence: TGTGCCAGCGGCCCAATCGACAGGGGGATCGAGCAGTACTTC. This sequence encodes CASGPIDRGIEQYF.

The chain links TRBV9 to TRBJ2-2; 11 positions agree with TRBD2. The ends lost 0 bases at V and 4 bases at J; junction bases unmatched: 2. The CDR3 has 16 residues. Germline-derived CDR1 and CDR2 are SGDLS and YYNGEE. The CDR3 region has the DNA TGTGCCAGCAGCGTAGGTAGCGGGGGGGCCACCGGGGAGCTGTTTTTT. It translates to CASSVGSGGATGELFF.

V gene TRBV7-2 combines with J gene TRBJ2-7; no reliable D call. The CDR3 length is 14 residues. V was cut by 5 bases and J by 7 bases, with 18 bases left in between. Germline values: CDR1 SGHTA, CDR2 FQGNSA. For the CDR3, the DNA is TGTGCCAGCAGCCAAGACCCGTGGGGTGGGGAGCAGTACTTC. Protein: CASSQDPWGGEQYF.

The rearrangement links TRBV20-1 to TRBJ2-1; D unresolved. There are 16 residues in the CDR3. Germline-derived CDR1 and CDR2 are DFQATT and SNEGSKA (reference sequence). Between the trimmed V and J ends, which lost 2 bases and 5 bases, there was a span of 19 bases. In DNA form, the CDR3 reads TGCAGTGCTAGATCGTACCAGCGATTCGGTCACAATGAGCAGTTCTTC. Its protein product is CSARSYQRFGHNEQFF.

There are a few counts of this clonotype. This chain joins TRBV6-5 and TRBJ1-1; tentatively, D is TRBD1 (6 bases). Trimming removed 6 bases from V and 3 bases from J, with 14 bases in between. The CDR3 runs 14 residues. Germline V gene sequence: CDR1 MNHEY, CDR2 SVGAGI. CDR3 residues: CASRDTQGHTEAFF. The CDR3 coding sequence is TGTGCCAGCAGAGATACACAGGGTCACACTGAAGCTTTCTTT.

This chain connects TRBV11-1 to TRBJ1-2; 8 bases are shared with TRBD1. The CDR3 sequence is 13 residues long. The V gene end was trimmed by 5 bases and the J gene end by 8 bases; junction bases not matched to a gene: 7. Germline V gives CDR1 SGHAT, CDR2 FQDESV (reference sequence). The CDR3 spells CASSEVQGEGYTF. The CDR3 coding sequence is TGTGCCAGCAGCGAAGTACAGGGGGAAGGCTACACCTTC.